The sequence of this TCR beta chain was determined in a study of T cell changes during pregnancy in multiple sclerosis. Sequencing used immunoSEQ multiplex PCR; TCRdb keeps in-frame clones, though not all of them. The table has roughly 110,000 clones, 92% seen once. The CDR3 runs 16 residues. Germline CDR1 and CDR2: SEHNR and FQNEAQ (reference sequence). The V end lost 1 base, the J end lost 4 bases, and 16 bases lay between the germline ends. This receptor was taken from a female donor in good health, enrolled as a control in a pregnancy study. J is TRBJ1-1 and V is TRBV7-9; the D gene is possibly TRBD1 (5 bases). This specimen consisted of peripheral blood, obtained in the third trimester of pregnancy. CDR3 amino acids: CASSLVGLDIGTEAFF. The CDR3 DNA reads as TGTGCCAGCAGCTTAGTGGGGCTTGATATAGGCACTGAAGCTTTCTTT.